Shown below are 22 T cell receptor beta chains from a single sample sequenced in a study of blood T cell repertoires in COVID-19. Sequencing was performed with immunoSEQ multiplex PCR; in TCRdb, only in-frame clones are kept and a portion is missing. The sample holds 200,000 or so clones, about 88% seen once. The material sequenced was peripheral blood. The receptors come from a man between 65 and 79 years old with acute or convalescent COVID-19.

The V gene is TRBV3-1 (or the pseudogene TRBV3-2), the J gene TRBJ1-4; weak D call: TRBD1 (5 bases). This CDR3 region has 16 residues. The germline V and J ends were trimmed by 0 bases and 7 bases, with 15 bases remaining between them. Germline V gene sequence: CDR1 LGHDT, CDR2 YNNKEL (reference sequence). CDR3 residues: CASSQDGRAWGEKLFF. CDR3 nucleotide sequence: TGTGCCAGCAGCCAAGATGGCAGGGCCTGGGGTGAAAAACTGTTTTTT.

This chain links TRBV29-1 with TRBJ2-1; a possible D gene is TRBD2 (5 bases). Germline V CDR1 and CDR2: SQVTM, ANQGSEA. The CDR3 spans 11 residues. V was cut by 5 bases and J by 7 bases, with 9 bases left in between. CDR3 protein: CSVRTANEQFF. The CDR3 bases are TGCAGCGTTCGGACTGCGAATGAGCAGTTCTTC.

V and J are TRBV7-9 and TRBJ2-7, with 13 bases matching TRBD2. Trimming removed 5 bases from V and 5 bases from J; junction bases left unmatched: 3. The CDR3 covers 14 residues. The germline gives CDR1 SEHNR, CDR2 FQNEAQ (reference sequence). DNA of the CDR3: TGTGCCAGCAGCCTTGGACTAGCGGGAGACGAGCAGTACTTC. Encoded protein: CASSLGLAGDEQYF.

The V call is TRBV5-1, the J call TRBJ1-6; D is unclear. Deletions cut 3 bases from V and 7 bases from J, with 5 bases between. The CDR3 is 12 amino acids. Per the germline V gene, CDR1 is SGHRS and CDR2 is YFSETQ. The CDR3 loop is CASSSQNSPLHF. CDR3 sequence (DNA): TGCGCCAGCAGCTCACAGAATTCACCCCTCCACTTT.

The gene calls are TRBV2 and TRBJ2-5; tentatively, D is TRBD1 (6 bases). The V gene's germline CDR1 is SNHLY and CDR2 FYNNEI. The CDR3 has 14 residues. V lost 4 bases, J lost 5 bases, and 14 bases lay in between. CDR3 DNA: TGTGCCAGCAGTGCAGTGGGGGCTCGGGAGACCCAGTACTTC. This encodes CASSAVGARETQYF.

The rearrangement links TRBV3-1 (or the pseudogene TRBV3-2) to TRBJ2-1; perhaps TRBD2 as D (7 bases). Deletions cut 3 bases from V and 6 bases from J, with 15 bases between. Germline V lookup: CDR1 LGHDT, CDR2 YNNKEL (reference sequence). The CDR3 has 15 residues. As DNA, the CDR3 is TGTGCCAGCAGCCATGGGGGGGCCCAGACCAATGAGCAGTTCTTC. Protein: CASSHGGAQTNEQFF.

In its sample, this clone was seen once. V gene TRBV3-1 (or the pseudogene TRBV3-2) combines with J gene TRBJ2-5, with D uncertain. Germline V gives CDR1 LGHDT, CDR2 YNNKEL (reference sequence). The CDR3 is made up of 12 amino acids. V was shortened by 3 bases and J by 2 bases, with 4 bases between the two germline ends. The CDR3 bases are TGTGCCAGCAGCCAGCGACAAGAGACCCAGTACTTC. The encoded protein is CASSQRQETQYF.

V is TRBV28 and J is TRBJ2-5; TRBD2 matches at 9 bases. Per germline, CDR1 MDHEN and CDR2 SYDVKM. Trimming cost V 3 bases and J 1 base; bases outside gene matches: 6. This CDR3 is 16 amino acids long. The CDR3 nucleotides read TGTGCCAGCAGTTTTTGGCTAGCGGGATCCCAAGAGACCCAGTACTTC. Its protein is CASSFWLAGSQETQYF. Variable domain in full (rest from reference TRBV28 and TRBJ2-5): DVKVTQSSRYLVKRTGEKVFLECVQDMDHENMFWYRQDPGLGLRLIYFSYDVKMKEKGDIPEGYSVSREKKERFSLILESASTNQTSMYLCASSFWLAGSQETQYFGPGTRLLVL.

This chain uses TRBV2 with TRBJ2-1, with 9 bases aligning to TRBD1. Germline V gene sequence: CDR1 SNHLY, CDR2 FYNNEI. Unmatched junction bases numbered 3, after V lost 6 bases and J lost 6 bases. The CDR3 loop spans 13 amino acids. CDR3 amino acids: CASRGQGGNEQFF. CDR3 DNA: TGTGCCAGCAGGGGACAGGGAGGCAATGAGCAGTTCTTC.

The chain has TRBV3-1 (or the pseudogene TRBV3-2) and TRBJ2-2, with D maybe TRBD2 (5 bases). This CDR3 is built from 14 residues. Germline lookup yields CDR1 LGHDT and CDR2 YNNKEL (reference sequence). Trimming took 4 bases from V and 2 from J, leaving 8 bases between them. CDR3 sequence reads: CASSRSGNTGELFF. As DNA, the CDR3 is TGTGCCAGCAGCCGGAGCGGAAACACCGGGGAGCTGTTTTTT.

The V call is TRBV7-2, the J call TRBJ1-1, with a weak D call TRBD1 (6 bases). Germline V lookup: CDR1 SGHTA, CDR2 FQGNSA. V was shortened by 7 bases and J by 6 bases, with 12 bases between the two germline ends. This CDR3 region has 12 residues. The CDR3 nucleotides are TGTGCCAGCAACCGGGAGGGGGCTGAAGCTTTCTTT. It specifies CASNREGAEAFF.

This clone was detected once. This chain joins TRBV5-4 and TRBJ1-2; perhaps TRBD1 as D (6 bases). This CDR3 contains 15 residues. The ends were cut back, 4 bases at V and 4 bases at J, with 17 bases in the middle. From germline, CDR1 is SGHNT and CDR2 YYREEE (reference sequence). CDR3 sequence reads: CASSPPGTPIYGYTF. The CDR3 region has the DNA TGTGCCAGCAGCCCGCCCGGGACACCTATCTATGGCTACACCTTC.

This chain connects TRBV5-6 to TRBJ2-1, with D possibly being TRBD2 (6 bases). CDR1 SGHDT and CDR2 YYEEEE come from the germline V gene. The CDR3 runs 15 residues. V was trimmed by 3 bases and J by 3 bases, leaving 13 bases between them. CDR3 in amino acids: CASSSLGGVYNEQFF. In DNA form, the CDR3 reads TGTGCCAGCAGCTCGCTCGGGGGAGTCTACAATGAGCAGTTCTTC.

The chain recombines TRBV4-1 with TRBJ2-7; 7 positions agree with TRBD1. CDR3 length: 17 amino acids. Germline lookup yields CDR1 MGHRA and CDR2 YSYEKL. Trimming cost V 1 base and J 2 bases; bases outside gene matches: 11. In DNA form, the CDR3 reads TGCGCCAGCAGCCAAGCCGGTGGGCAGGGGGTGACCTACGAGCAGTACTTC. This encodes CASSQAGGQGVTYEQYF.

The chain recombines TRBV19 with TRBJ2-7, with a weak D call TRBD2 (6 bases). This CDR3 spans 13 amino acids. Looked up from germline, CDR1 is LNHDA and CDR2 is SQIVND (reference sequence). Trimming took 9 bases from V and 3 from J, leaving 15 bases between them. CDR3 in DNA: TGTGCCAGATGGGCGCCGGACTACTACGAGCAGTACTTC. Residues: CARWAPDYYEQYF.

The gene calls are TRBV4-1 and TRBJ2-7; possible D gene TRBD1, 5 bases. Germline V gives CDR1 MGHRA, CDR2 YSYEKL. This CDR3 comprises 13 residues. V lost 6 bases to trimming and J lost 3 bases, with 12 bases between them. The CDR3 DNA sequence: TGCGCCAGCAGTCTGGACAACCGCTACGAGCAGTACTTC. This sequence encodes CASSLDNRYEQYF.

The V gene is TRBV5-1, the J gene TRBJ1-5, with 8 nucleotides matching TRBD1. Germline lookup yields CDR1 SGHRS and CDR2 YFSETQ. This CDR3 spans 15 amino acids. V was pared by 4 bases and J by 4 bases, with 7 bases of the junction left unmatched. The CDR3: CASSPRTGLNQPQHF. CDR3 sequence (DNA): TGCGCCAGCAGCCCGCGGACAGGGCTTAATCAGCCCCAGCATTTT.

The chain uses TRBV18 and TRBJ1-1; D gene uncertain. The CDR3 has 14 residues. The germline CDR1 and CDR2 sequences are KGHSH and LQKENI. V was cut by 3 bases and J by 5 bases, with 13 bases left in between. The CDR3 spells CASSPDLGRTEAFF. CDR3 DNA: TGTGCCAGCTCACCTGATCTGGGGAGAACTGAAGCTTTCTTT.

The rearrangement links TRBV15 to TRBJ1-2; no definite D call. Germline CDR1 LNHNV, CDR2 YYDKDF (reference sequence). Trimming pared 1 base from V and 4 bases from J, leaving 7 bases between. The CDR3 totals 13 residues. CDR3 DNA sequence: TGTGCCACCAGCAGAGGCGGCTCCTATGGCTACACCTTC. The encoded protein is CATSRGGSYGYTF. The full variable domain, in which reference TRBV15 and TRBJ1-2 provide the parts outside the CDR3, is DAMVIQNPRYQVTQFGKPVTLSCSQTLNHNVMYWYQQKSSQAPKLLFHYYDKDFNNEADTPDNFQSRRPNTSFCFLDIRSPGLGDTAMYLCATSRGGSYGYTFGSGTRLTVV.

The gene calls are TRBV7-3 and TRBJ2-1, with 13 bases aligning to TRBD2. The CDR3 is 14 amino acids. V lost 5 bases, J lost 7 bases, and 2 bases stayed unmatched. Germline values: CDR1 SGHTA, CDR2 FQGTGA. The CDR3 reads CASSPGLAGNEQFF. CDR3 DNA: TGTGCCAGCAGCCCGGGACTAGCGGGAAATGAGCAGTTCTTC.

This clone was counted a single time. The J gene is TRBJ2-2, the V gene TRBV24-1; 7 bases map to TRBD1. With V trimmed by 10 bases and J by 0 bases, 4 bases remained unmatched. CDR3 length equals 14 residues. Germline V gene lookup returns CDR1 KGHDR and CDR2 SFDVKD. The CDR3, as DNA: TGTGCCACGGGACAGTTCGCGAACACCGGGGAGCTGTTTTTT. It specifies CATGQFANTGELFF.

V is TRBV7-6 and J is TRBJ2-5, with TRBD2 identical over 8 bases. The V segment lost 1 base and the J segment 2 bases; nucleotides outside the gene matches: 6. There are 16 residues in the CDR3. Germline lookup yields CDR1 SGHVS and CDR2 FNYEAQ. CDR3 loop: CASSLEIAGLQETQYF. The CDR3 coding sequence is TGTGCCAGCAGCTTAGAAATAGCGGGACTTCAAGAGACCCAGTACTTC.